This T cell receptor beta chain is from a study of blood T cell repertoires in COVID-19. Sequencing used immunoSEQ multiplex PCR; TCRdb keeps in-frame clones, though not all of them. The sample includes around 250,000 clones, approximately 82% of them seen just once. V lost 4 bases to trimming and J lost 3 bases; unmatched junction nucleotides: 17. The germline V gene has CDR1 LNHNV and CDR2 YYDKDF (reference sequence). The CDR3 totals 18 residues. The sequencing input was peripheral blood. The source of this sequence is an elderly woman with acute or convalescent COVID-19. V gene TRBV15 combines with J gene TRBJ2-7; 8 bases are a match to TRBD1. As DNA, the CDR3 is TGTGCCACCAGCATTCGGACTGGACAGGGAAGGGCACTCTACGAGCAGTACTTC. This codes for CATSIRTGQGRALYEQYF.